This TCR beta chain was profiled in a study of synovial regulatory T cells in juvenile arthritis. iaTreg cells were HLA-DR+ Treg cells. Roughly eleven-patient cohort: about 11 active juvenile idiopathic arthritis patients, 3 polyarticular, 8 oligoarticular. Study-level results: Inflammation-associated Treg cells in blood had less TCR diversity than the remaining blood Treg cells. CDR3 overlap with synovial Tregs was higher for iaTregs than other blood Tregs. Across patients, iaTreg TCR repertoires were mostly private, partly shared with synovial Teff and blood CPL.

The repertoire was sequenced with immunoSEQ multiplex PCR; TCRdb's copy has only in-frame clones and lacks some. Recorded for this sample: several hundred clones. Germline V CDR1 and CDR2: SGHNT, YENEEA. The CDR3 has 17 residues. DNA is not on record. By frequency, this clone registers large. Its antigen is undetermined. Sequenced sample: Treg cells from blood. Subset meaning: HLA-DR+ inflammation-associated blood Treg cells. The sequence was collected from a donor aged 2-30 years with juvenile idiopathic arthritis. The chain is built from TRBV11-3 and TRBJ2-5; TCRdb reports TRBD2, a call that lacks DNA to check it against. The CDR3 spells CASSLPGTSGIGWTQYF.